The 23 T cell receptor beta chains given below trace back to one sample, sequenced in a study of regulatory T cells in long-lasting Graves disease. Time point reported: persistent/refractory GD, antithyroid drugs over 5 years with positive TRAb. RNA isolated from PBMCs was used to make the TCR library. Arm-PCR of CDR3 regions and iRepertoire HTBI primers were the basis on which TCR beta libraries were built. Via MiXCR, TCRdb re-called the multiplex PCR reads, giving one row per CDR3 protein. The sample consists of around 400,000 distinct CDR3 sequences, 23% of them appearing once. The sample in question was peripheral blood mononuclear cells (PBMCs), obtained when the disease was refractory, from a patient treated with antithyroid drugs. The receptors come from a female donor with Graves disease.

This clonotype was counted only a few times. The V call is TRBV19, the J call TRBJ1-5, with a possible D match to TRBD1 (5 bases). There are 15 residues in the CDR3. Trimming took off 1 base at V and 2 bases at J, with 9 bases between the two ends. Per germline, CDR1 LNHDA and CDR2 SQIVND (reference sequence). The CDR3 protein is CASSIGRVGNQPQHF. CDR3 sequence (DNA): TGTGCCAGTAGTATAGGCAGGGTGGGCAATCAGCCCCAGCATTTT.

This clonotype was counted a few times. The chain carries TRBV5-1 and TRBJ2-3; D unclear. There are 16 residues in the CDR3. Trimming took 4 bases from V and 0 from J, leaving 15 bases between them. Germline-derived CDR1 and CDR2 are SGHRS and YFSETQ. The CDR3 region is CASSMTTASSTDTQYF. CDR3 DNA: TGCGCCAGCAGCATGACCACAGCGTCGAGCACAGATACGCAGTATTTT.

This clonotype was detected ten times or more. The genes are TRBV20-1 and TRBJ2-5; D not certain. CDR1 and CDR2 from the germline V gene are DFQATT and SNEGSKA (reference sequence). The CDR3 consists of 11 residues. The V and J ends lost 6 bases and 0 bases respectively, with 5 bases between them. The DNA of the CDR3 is TGCAGTGCAAGGTACCAAGAGACCCAGTACTTC. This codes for CSARYQETQYF.

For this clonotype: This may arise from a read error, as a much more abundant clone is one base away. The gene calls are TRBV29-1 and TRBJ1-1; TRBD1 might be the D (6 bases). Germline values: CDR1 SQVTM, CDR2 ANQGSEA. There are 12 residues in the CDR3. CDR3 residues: CSVEGRDTGAFF. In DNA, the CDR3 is TGCAGCGTTGAGGGACGGGACACTGGAGCTTTCTTT.

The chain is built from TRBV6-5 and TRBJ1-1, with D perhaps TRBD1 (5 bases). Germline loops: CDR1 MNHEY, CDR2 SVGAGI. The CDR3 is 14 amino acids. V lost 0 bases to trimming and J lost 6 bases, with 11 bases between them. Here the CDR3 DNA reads TGTGCCAGCAGTTACTCGACGGGGGGGTCTGAAGCTTTCTTT. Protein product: CASSYSTGGSEAFF.

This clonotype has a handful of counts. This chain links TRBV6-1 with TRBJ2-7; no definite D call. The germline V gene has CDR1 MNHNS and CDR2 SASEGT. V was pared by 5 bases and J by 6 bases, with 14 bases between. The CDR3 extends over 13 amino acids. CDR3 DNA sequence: TGTGCCAGCAGTCGCTTTGGGTACGCCGAGCAGTACTTC. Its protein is CASSRFGYAEQYF.

CDR3 amino acids: CSASEPQTRTQNIQYF. In DNA, the CDR3 is TGCAGTGCTAGTGAACCTCAGACTAGAACGCAAAACATTCAGTACTTC. The gene calls are TRBV20-1 and TRBJ2-4; a possible D gene is TRBD2 (6 bases). The CDR3 contains 16 residues. Trimming took 3 bases from V and 5 from J, leaving 20 bases between them. Germline-derived CDR1 and CDR2 are DFQATT and SNEGSKA (reference sequence).

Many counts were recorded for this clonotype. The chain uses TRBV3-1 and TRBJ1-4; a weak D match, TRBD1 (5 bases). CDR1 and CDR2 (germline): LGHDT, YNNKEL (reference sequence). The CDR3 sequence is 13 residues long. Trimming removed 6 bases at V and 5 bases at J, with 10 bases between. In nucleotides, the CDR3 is TGTGCCAGCAGACGTGAGGGGAATGAAAAACTGTTTTTT. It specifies CASRREGNEKLFF.

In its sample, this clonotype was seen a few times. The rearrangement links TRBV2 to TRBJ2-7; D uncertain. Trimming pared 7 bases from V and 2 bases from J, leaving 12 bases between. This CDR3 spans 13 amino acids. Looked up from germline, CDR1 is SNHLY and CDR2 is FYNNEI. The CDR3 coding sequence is TGTGCCAGCAATGGGTTGGCAGCCTACGAGCAGTACTTC. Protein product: CASNGLAAYEQYF.

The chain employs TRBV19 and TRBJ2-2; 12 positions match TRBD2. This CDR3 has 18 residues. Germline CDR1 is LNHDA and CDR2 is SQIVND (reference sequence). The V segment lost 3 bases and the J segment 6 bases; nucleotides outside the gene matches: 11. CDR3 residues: CASSIRASGRAGAGELFF. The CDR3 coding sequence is TGTGCCAGTAGTATTCGCGCTAGCGGGAGGGCTGGGGCCGGGGAGCTGTTTTTT.

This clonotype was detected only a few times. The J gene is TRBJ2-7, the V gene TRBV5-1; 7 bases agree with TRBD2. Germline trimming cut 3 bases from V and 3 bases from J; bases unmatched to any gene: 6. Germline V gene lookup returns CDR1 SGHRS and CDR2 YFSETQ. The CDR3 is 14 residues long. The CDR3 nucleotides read TGCGCCAGCAGCTGGGGGGGGGATCGCTACGAGCAGTACTTC. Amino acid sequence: CASSWGGDRYEQYF. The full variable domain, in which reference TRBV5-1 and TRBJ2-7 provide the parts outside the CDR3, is KAGVTQTPRYLIKTRGQQVTLSCSPISGHRSVSWYQQTPGQGLQFLFEYFSETQRNKGNFPGRFSGRQFSNSRSEMNVSTLELGDSALYLCASSWGGDRYEQYFGPGTRLTVT.

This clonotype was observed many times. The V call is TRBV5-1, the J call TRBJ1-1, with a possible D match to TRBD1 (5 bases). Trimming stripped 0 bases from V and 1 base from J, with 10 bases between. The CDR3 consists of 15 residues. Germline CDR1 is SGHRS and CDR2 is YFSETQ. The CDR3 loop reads CASSLDGTPNTEAFF. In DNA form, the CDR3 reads TGCGCCAGCAGCTTGGACGGGACGCCGAACACTGAAGCTTTCTTT.

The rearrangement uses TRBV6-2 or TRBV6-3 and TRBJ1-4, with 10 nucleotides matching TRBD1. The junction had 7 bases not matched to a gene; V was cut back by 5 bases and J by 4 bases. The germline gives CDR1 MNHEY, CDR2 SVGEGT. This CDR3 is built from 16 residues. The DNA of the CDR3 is TGTGCCAGCAGTCGGGGACAGGGGACCGTTAATGAAAAACTGTTTTTT. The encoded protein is CASSRGQGTVNEKLFF.

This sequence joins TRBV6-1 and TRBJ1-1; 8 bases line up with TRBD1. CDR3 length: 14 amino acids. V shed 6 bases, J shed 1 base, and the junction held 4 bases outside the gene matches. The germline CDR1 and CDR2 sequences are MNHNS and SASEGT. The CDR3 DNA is TGTGCCAGCAGACGACAGGGGCCGAACACTGAAGCTTTCTTT. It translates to CASRRQGPNTEAFF.

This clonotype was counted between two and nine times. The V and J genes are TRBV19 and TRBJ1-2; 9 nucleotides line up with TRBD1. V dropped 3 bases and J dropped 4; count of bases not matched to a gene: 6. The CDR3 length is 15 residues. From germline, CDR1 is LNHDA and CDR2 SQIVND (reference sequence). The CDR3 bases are TGTGCCAGTAGTATTACAGGGGGCGCGATCTATGGCTACACCTTC. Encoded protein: CASSITGGAIYGYTF.

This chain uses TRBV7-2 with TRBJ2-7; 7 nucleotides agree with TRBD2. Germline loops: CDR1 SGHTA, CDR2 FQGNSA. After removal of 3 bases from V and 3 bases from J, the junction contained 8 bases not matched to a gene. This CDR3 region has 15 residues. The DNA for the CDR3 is TGTGCCAGCAGCTTCCTCCACGGGACTAACTACGAGCAGTACTTC. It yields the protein CASSFLHGTNYEQYF.

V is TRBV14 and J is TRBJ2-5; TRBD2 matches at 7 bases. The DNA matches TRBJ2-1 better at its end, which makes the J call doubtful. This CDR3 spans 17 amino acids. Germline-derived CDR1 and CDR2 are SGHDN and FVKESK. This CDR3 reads CASSQETRGRISNEQFF. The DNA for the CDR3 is TGTGCCAGCAGCCAAGAGACTCGCGGGAGAATATCAAATGAGCAGTTCTTC.

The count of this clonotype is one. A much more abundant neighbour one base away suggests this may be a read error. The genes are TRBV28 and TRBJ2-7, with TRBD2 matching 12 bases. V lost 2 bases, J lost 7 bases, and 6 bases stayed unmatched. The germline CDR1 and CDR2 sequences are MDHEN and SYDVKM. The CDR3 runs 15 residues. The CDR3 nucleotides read TGTGCCAGCAGTTTAACTAGCGGGAGGTCCAATGAGCAGTACTTC. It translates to CASSLTSGRSNEQYF.

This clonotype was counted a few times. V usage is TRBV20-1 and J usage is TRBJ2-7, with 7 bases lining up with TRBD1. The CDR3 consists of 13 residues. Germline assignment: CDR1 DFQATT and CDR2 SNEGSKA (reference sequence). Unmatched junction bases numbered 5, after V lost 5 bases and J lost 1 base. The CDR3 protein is CSAWDSISYEQYF. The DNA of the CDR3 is TGCAGTGCTTGGGACAGTATATCCTACGAGCAGTACTTC.

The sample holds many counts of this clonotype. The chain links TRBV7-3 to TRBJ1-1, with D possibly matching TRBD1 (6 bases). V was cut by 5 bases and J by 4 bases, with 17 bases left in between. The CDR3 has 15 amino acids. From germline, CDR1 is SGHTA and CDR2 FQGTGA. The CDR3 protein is CASSPNPGQLTEAFF. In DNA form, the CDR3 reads TGTGCCAGCAGCCCAAATCCGGGACAACTCACTGAAGCTTTCTTT.

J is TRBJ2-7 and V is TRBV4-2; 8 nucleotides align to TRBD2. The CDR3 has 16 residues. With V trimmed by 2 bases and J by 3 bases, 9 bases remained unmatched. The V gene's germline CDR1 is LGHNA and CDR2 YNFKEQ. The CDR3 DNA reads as TGTGCCAGCAGCCAACCGGGACTAGGAGACAACTACGAGCAGTACTTC. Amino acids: CASSQPGLGDNYEQYF.

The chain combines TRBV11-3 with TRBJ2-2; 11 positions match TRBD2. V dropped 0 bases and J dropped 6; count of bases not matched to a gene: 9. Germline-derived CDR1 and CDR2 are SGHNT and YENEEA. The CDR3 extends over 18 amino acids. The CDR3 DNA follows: TGTGCCAGCAGCTTAGAGACTAGCGGGATATTCGGACCCGGGGAGCTGTTTTTT. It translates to CASSLETSGIFGPGELFF. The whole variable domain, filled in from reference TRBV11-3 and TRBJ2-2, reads EAGVVQSPRYKIIEKKQPVAFWCNPISGHNTLYWYLQNLGQGPELLIRYENEEAVDDSQLPKDRFSAERLKGVDSTLKIQPAELGDSAVYLCASSLETSGIFGPGELFFGEGSRLTVL.

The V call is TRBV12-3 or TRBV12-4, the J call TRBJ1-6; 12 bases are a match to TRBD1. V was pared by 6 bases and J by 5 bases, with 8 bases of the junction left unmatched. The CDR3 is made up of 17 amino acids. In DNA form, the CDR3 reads TGTGCCAGCAGAGAAGGGACAGGGGGCGCAGATAATTCACCCCTCCACTTT. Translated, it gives CASREGTGGADNSPLHF.